This T cell receptor (beta chain) was documented in a study of identical twins. Study findings and constraints: Out-of-frame alpha sequences common to twins exhibited a surplus of low generation probability. For cord blood, abundant beta clonotypes had fewer insertions, unlike memory repertoires, which showed none.

All donors comprised healthy Caucasians. Of note for this clonotype: Its target is unknown.

CDR3 size: 13 residues. Trimming left V 6 bases short and J 4 bases short, with 13 bases between. A template switching step contributed a universal primer site, while unique molecular identifiers were present in the cDNA. TCRdb reanalysed the 5' RACE reads using MiXCR and keeps one entry per CDR3 protein. The sample has around 1.7 million distinct CDR3 sequences; more than 30% are singletons. This chain joins TRBV12-3 or TRBV12-4 and TRBJ2-7, with D possibly TRBD2 on 5 matching bases. The clonotype was recovered from a newborn girl in good health. Sequenced: cord blood. The CDR3: CASRPGIGYEQYF. The DNA for the CDR3 is TGTGCCAGCAGACCGGGAATAGGGTACGAGCAGTACTTC.